The clone carrying this T cell receptor beta chain was picked up a small number of times. The antigen is undetermined. CDR3 length equals 14 residues. J gave up 7 bases and V 3 bases, and 4 bases lay outside the gene matches. Germline lookup yields CDR1 SEHNR and CDR2 FQNEAQ (reference sequence). The source of the sample is a study of cytomegalovirus exposure and HLA in healthy donors. Study results and caveats: Later work found most CMV-associated TCR beta chains apparently HLA-restricted. Later analysis associated a missense DCLRE1C variant with TCR beta V- and J-gene trimming. The study reported that TCR beta sequences accurately predicted HLA-A and HLA-B alleles in most subjects.

Amplification used 60 Vbeta primers and 13 Jbeta primers. Generated by immunoSEQ multiplex PCR, the TCRdb table keeps only in-frame clones and is missing some. The sample holds around 140,000 clones, under 85% seen once. The sample taken for sequencing was PBMCs. The rearrangement links TRBV7-9 to TRBJ2-1, with 9 bases lining up with TRBD2. This receptor was taken from a male donor in good health and CMV-seropositive. The DNA of the CDR3 is TGTGCCAGCAGCTTCGCCGCGGGGGGGAATGAGCAGTTCTTC. This codes for CASSFAAGGNEQFF.